This T cell receptor beta chain was recovered during a study of lymphopenia after photon versus proton radiotherapy. Notes on the study in general: Post-nadir diversity loss with photons came from oligoclonal expansion, particularly CD8+ Temra cells. In patients who died, overall survival fell as post-nadir TCR diversity dropped more.

Of note for this clone: Its target is unknown.

Data came from immunoSEQ multiplex PCR; TCRdb stores just in-frame clones and leaves some out. The table has about 22,000 clones, 80% to 95% seen once. The V end was cut by 5 bases, the J end by 0 bases, with 14 bases between. Germline loops: CDR1 MDHEN, CDR2 SYDVKM. The CDR3 consists of 16 residues. Here the sequenced sample was peripheral blood, taken from a patient treated with proton-based radiotherapy. The chain joins TRBV28 to TRBJ2-4, with D unclear. The TCR originated in a woman in her 70s with pancreatic cancer. Some clones in this sample may be carry-over from other donors' samples. The chain's CDR3 is CASSPADRIAKNIQYF. CDR3 coding DNA: TGTGCCAGCAGTCCCGCGGACCGTATAGCCAAAAACATTCAGTACTTC. The full variable domain, with the rest looked up from reference TRBV28 and TRBJ2-4, is DVKVTQSSRYLVKRTGEKVFLECVQDMDHENMFWYRQDPGLGLRLIYFSYDVKMKEKGDIPEGYSVSREKKERFSLILESASTNQTSMYLCASSPADRIAKNIQYFGAGTRLSVL.